This TCR beta chain is drawn from a study of cytomegalovirus exposure and HLA in healthy donors. The CDR3 totals 13 residues. The V gene's germline CDR1 is ENHRY and CDR2 SYGVKD. Trimming stripped 8 bases from V and 1 base from J, with 11 bases between. Notes on this clone: Its antigen is still unknown.

PCR employed 60 Vbeta and 13 Jbeta primers. Generated by immunoSEQ multiplex PCR, the TCRdb table keeps only in-frame clones and is missing some. The sample has hundreds of thousands of clones, roughly 70% seen once. Study-level findings and limits: A link between a missense DCLRE1C variant and TCR beta V- and J-gene trimming emerged from a later analysis. An Asian-associated ancestry cluster reportedly showed fewer N-insertions than the approximately 670-donor mean in a later analysis.

The clonotype originates from a female donor in good health and CMV-seronegative. The gene calls are TRBV10-3 and TRBJ1-2; tentatively, D is TRBD1 (5 bases). Sequences were obtained from PBMCs. CDR3 loop: CAIRGVINYGYTF. The CDR3 DNA sequence: TGTGCCATCCGGGGGGTAATTAACTATGGCTACACCTTC.